The clone carrying this T cell receptor (beta chain) was seen a few times. Its antigen remains unidentified. Per germline, CDR1 SQVTM and CDR2 ANQGSEA. The CDR3 runs to 12 residues. V dropped 7 bases and J dropped 0 bases, with 8 bases sitting between them. This specimen belongs to a study of blood T cells in healthy people across ages. Collection of around 10 milliliters of peripheral blood was performed for each donor. Together with a sample-barcoded 5' primer, a J-beta primer mix was included in a second PCR lasting 7 to 11 cycles. TCRdb re-called the 5' RACE reads with MiXCR, one entry per CDR3 protein. There are roughly 1.7 million distinct CDR3 sequences in the sample; about 31% occur only once, and 10% to 12% lies in the top ten. Study outcomes and limitations: Total diversity from one million sequenced T cells was likely underestimated.

The clonotype comes from a woman aged 25 to 39 in good health. V and J are TRBV29-1 and TRBJ2-3; no firm D call. The specimen sequenced was blood. The CDR3: CSAETSTDTQYF. The CDR3, as DNA: TGCAGCGCGGAAACGAGCACAGATACGCAGTATTTT.